One T cell receptor (beta chain) is described in this entry. The data stem from a study of blood T cell repertoires in COVID-19. Study in general: Collection of acute and convalescent COVID-19 samples took place in the United States, Italy and Spain.

V dropped 6 bases and J dropped 2 bases, with 11 bases sitting between them. This CDR3 comprises 14 residues. Repertoires were generated with immunoSEQ multiplex PCR, while TCRdb's copy carries only in-frame clones and drops some. The sample holds tens of thousands of clones, around nine tenths seen once. This TCR was sampled from a human donor in a cohort sampled during active COVID-19. Specimen: peripheral blood. This chain links TRBV6-7 with TRBJ1-5; TRBD1 might be the D (6 bases). TRBV6-7 belongs to the ORF category, with a function that is uncertain. The CDR3 DNA follows: TGTGCCAGCAGAGAACAGGGTTGCAATCAGCCCCAGCATTTT. This encodes CASREQGCNQPQHF.